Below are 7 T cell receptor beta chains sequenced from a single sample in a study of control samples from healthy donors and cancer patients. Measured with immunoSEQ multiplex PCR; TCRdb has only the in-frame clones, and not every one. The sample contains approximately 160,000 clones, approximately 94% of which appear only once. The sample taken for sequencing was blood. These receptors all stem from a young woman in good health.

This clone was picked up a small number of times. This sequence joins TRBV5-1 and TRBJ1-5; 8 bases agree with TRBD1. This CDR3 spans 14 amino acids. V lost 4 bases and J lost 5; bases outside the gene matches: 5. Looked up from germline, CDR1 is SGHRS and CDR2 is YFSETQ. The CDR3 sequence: CASSVTGDDQPQHF. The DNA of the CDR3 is TGCGCCAGCAGCGTGACAGGGGATGATCAGCCCCAGCATTTT.

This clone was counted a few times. CDR3 loop: CAISENGRAPQHF. CDR3 nucleotide sequence: TGTGCCATCAGTGAGAACGGCCGGGCGCCCCAGCATTTT. The chain recombines TRBV10-3 with TRBJ1-5; D is unclear. Germline-derived CDR1 and CDR2 are ENHRY and SYGVKD. V lost 2 bases and J 9 bases, leaving 11 bases between the germline ends. This CDR3 is built from 13 residues.

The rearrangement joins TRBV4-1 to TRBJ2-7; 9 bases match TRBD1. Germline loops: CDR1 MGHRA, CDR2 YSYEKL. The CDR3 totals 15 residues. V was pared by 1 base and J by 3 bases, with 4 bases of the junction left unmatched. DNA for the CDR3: TGCGCCAGCAGCCAAGTAAGGACAGGGGACTACGAGCAGTACTTC. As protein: CASSQVRTGDYEQYF.

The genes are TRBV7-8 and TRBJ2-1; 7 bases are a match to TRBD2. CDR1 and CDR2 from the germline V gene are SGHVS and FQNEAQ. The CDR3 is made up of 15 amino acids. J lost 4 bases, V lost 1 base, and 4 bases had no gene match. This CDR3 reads CASSLGQAGYNEQFF. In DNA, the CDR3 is TGTGCCAGCAGCTTAGGGCAAGCGGGGTACAATGAGCAGTTCTTC. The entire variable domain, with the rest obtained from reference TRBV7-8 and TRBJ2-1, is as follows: GAGVSQSPRYKVAKRGQDVALRCDPISGHVSLFWYQQALGQGPEFLTYFQNEAQLDKSGLPSDRFFAERPEGSVSTLKIQRTQQEDSAVYLCASSLGQAGYNEQFFGPGTRLTVL.

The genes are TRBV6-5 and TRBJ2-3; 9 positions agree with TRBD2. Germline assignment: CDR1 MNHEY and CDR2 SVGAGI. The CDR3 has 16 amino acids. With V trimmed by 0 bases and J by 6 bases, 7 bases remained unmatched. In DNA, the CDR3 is TGTGCCAGCAGTTACTCTGGGACAGCGGGGGGCGATACGCAGTATTTT. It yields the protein CASSYSGTAGGDTQYF.

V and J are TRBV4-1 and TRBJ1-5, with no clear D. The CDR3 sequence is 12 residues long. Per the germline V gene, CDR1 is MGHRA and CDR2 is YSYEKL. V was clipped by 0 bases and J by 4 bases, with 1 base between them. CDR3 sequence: CASSQENQPQHF. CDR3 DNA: TGCGCCAGCAGCCAAGAAAATCAGCCCCAGCATTTT.

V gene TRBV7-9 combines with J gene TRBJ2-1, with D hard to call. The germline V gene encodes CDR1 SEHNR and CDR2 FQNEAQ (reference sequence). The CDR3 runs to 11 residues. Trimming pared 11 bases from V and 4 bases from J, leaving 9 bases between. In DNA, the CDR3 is TGTGCCGACCGCCAGTACAATGAGCAGTTCTTC. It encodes CADRQYNEQFF.